One T cell receptor beta chain is described in this entry. This sample was included in a study of blood T cell repertoires in COVID-19. Whole-study context: Samples of COVID-19 (acute and convalescent) were obtained from the United States, Italy and Spain.

Enrolment of Seattle patients took place during active infection, and they were followed longitudinally. Germline V lookup: CDR1 SGHNT, CDR2 YYREEE (reference sequence). The V gene lost 2 bases and the J gene lost 4 bases, with 10 bases spanning the gap. The CDR3 runs 14 residues. In the authors' workflow: Estimates of nucleated cell counts were drawn from the amplification of reference gene primers. Clones were sequenced by immunoSEQ multiplex PCR, and TCRdb holds only the in-frame ones, with some missing. The V and J calls and clone size are taken from that table; D and trimming were inferred from the DNA. The sample records 300,000 to 400,000 clones, around 87% being singletons.

The chain carries TRBV5-4 and TRBJ1-5; the D is unclear. The receptor was derived from a woman between 45 and 60 years old with COVID-19, enrolled during active disease. Sequencing was carried out using peripheral blood. DNA of the CDR3: TGTGCCAGCAGCTTTTCGGGGAGAAATCAGCCCCAGCATTTT. Protein sequence: CASSFSGRNQPQHF.